The sequence of this TCR beta chain was determined in a study of blood T cell repertoires in COVID-19. Germline V gene data show CDR1 as SGHRS and CDR2 as YFSETQ. This CDR3 contains 15 residues. With 0 bases removed from V and 3 bases from J, the gap between germline ends came to 7 bases. The sample holds a few counts of this clone. Assay used: immunoSEQ multiplex PCR; TCRdb lists only in-frame clones, some missing. The table includes about 150,000 clones, roughly 80% detected once. Sequencing input: peripheral blood. The source of this sequence is a man older than 75 with acute or convalescent COVID-19. The chain carries TRBV5-1 and TRBJ1-6; D is unresolved. The CDR3 loop is CASSLVADYNSPLHF. Here the CDR3 DNA reads TGCGCCAGCAGCTTGGTAGCAGACTATAATTCACCCCTCCACTTT.